This entry describes one T cell receptor (beta chain). Its antigen remains unidentified. No much larger clone exists at a distance of one base, and base qualities are not known. Taken from cysteine to phenylalanine, the CDR3 has 13 residues. Only the CDR3 part of the read is kept: 39 bases, read in frame from the first base. From a lookup of the germline V gene (reference sequence), CDR1 and CDR2 are MNHEY and SMNVEV. Trimming removed 4 bases from V and 2 bases from J, leaving 7 bases between the germline ends. The cohort comprised around 690 healthy bone marrow donors. At the time of sampling, all cohort members were nominally healthy, though unrecorded immune exposures were likely present. The donor was CMV seronegative and was included in the group of hundreds of seronegative cohort members. Each donor provided a peripheral blood sample, and peripheral blood mononuclear cells were used for TCR beta sequencing. Genomic DNA was extracted from the blood cell samples with the Qiagen DNeasy Blood Extraction Kit.

Library method: the immunoSEQ multiplex PCR assay. A mixture of 60 forward primers for TCR Vbeta segments and 13 reverse primers for TCR Jbeta segments was used in the multiplex PCR. The CDR3 region of rearranged TCR beta genes was amplified from genomic DNA with a multiplex PCR assay. The amplified TCR beta libraries were sequenced on the Illumina HiSeq System as 87-base-pair reads. On the study's bioinformatics: A later analysis tallied around 80 million unique TCR beta chains across the 666 repertoires, and around 12 million of those chains were shared by two or more donors. Raw reads were error-corrected and collapsed into unique sequences with a nearest-neighbor algorithm that merged closely related sequences to remove PCR and sequencing errors. Alignment of CDR3 sequences to IMGT reference sequences was used to assign V, D and J gene segments. Each retained sequence needed at least a six-nucleotide match to both a V gene segment and a J gene segment. A rearrangement was called productive if the CDR3 had no stop codons and remained in frame with V and J, and every other rearrangement was called non-productive. Following IMGT convention, CDR3 was defined as the stretch from the second conserved V-encoded cysteine up to the conserved J-encoded phenylalanine. The earlier analysis of some 600 of the donors excluded sequences that lacked an unambiguous match to a single V gene segment. In an earlier analysis of approximately 560 of the donors, a V segment was called functional when productive rearrangements were above 56.7%, and segregating when the standard deviation between donors exceeded 5%. A statistical classification framework was built for diagnosing cytomegalovirus status from the catalog of TCR beta chain sequences. A later analysis assigned V and J genes by comparing TCR nucleotide sequences with IMGT/GENE-DB human TR gene sequences. The TCRdist pipeline was used in a later analysis to assign CDR3 sequences and most-parsimonious VDJ recombination scenarios. In a later analysis, each TCR beta chain was defined by its CDR3 amino acid sequence together with its V-gene family, and reads lacking a unique V-gene family were excluded. In a later analysis, around 650 highly shared, low-generation-probability nucleotide sequences were removed to address suspected cross-contamination and a sequencing artifact. In a later analysis, a clonal expansion index for each public chain was calculated from normalized within-repertoire ranks of inferred template counts. Generation probabilities in a later analysis came from a VDJ recombination model fitted to out-of-frame rearrangements, and those results were checked against IGoR. In a later analysis, hypergeometric tests were used to score TCR-TCR, TCR-HLA and TCR-CMV co-occurrence, with a repertoire-size bias correction applied to TCR pairs. False discovery rates were estimated in a later analysis by permuting HLA or CMV assignments 20 times. A later analysis grouped co-occurring TCRs with DBSCAN, adding TCRdist sequence similarity when clustering within HLA-allele-positive subsets. Co-occurrence clustering excluded repertoires with fewer than 30,000 or more than 120,000 public chains, plus five with anomalous nucleotide sharing. TCRdb provides this immuneACCESS table in a form limited to in-frame rearrangements. Some clones are lacking; in checked studies, under half of them reflect an unresolved V gene, and why the rest are absent is not known. V and J calls plus clone size are reproduced from that table; the DNA served to infer D and trimming. For this sample the table gives around 140,000 clones, of which around four fifths were detected only once. The top ten constitute roughly 1.9% of the sample.

These data are taken from a study of cytomegalovirus exposure and HLA in healthy donors (dated by TCRdb to between 2016 and 2019). For the wider study: An earlier analysis of roughly 500 of the donors reported 250 to 300 Gb of sequence data and 117 million unique TCR beta sequences from some 180 million T cells. An early release that covered about 600 HLA-typed donors contained approximately 300 gigabases of sequencing data and 65 million to 100 million unique TCR sequences. Of the approximately 370 genotyped donors, 75% to 85% were placed in the genetic ancestry cluster associated with self-reported Caucasian donors. The study aimed to test whether signatures of past pathogen exposure could be identified by cataloging public T cell receptors. The study profiled the T cell repertoires of some 610 subjects by immunosequencing and related them to cytomegalovirus serostatus. Besides the first cohort of around 670 subjects, a separate validation cohort made up of roughly 130 different subjects was used. High-throughput TCR immunosequencing, statistical association of individual TCRs with disease status, and machine learning were combined to predict cytomegalovirus infection status. In a later analysis, previously published TCR beta repertoires from fewer than 750 donors were re-analyzed and high-resolution HLA genotyping was added so that TCR occurrence patterns could be studied. Rather than using new phenotypic data, the later analysis identified candidate immune exposures from TCR beta sequences and from how often those sequences occurred across donors. An earlier analysis of some 600 of the donors applied high-throughput TCR beta sequencing to assess whether each TCR beta V gene segment acted as functional or pseudogenic. Donor age, sex, ethnicity and CMV serostatus were compiled alongside the repertoire data. In a later genetic analysis, genome-wide SNP genotypes for about three fifths of the 666 donors were used, and that subset was treated as a discovery cohort. Every discovery cohort repertoire had been produced on one sequencing platform. Class I and class II HLA loci were covered by the typing at four-digit resolution. Typing coverage differed by locus: A, B, C, DRB1 and DQB1 were typed in roughly 620-630 donors, DQA1 in about 510, DPA1 in some 600, and DPB1 in around 490. Roughly 5 DR-DQ haplotypes were handled as single units for association and clustering, since linkage in the cohort was strong. Across 398 genotyped donors of the cohort, an average of approximately 240,000 unique TCR beta nucleotide sequences per donor were sequenced, and about a sixth of those sequences were non-productive. The paper as a whole reports these results and caveats: A later analysis reported that several top co-occurrence clusters appeared linked to parvovirus B19, influenza, CMV and Epstein-Barr virus. V-gene and J-gene trimming of TCR beta chains was associated with a missense DCLRE1C variant in a later genetic analysis, and the association was replicated in an independent cohort. According to a later analysis, TCR association rates differed among HLA loci, with DRB1 alleles showing the most associated TCRs and HLA-C alleles showing the fewest. An earlier analysis of approximately 570 of the donors showed that most TCR beta V segments appeared in productive rearrangements either about 87% or about 30% of the time, which broadly matched IMGT annotations. Because the 87-base-pair reads could not distinguish some IMGT-functional V segments, including TRBV6-2 and TRBV6-3, those segments were excluded. In a later analysis, HLA-associated TCR beta chains showed more clonal expansion and lower generation probabilities than non-associated chains that were equally common. Most TCR sequences were seen in very few donors, while some public TCRs were found in many individuals. Immune exposure information for the cohort was limited to CMV serostatus. A further reported finding was that TCR beta sequences accurately predicted the HLA-A and HLA-B alleles for most subjects in the first cohort. Correlated functional status among segregating V segments might reflect linkage disequilibrium, but an unknown experimental factor could not be ruled out. According to the authors, the approach could potentially be generalized to other disease states and immunological phenotypes. The classifier was reported to diagnose cytomegalovirus status with high specificity and sensitivity in both the original cohort and the validation cohort. Because counts were too low, roughly 18 rarely observed V segments, including chromosome 9 orphons, were left out of the earlier analysis of 587 of the donors. In a later analysis, 16,951 TCR beta sequences were associated with specific HLA alleles at a false discovery rate of 0.05. When HLA alleles, especially DR and DQ, strongly co-occurred, TCR associations were difficult to assign to individual alleles. The study gave a list of 150 to 200 TCR beta chains associated with cytomegalovirus. Because HLA typing was unavailable for some donors at each locus, only the typed subset was used in association tests. In a later analysis, most CMV-associated TCR beta chains were found to appear HLA-restricted, with HLA associations seemingly driven largely by CMV exposure. The sequencing pipeline was judged likely to have produced a cluster of highly shared sequence variants as a technical artifact. Three of the identified cytomegalovirus-associated TCR beta chains were confirmed in vitro to be specific for cytomegalovirus antigens. Sequencing depth was assumed to be roughly uniform across donors in the presence/absence analyses, though that assumption may not hold. In this cohort, only TCR beta chains were sequenced, and detectable features were limited by the absence of alpha or paired-chain data. A later genetic analysis reported fewer N-insertions in productive TCRs among donors in an Asian-associated ancestry cluster than the roughly 640-donor mean.

The TCR sequence derives from a woman in her forties in good health and CMV-seronegative. The receptor chain draws on TRBV27 and TRBJ2-3, with no D gene named confidently. Material for sequencing was PBMCs. The CDR3 has the sequence CASSYYNTDTQYF. At the DNA level, the sequence is TGTGCCAGCAGTTATTACAACACAGATACGCAGTATTTT.